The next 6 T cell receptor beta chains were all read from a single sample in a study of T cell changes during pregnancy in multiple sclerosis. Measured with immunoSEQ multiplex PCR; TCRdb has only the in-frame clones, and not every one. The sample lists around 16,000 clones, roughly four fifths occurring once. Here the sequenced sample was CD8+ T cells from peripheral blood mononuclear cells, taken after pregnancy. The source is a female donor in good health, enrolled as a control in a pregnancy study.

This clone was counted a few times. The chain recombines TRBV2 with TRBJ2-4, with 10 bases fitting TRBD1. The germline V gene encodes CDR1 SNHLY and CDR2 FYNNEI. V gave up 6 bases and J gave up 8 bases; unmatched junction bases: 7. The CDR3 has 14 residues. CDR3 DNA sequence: TGTGCCAGCAGGCCAGGACAGGGGGAGGACATTCAGTACTTC. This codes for CASRPGQGEDIQYF.

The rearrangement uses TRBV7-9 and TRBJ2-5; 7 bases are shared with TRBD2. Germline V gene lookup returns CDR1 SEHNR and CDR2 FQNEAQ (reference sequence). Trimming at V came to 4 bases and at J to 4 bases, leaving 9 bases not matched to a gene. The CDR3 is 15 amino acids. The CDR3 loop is CASSYQAGRRETQYF. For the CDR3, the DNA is TGTGCCAGCAGCTACCAAGCGGGGCGGCGAGAGACCCAGTACTTC.

The CDR3: CASSYSLDRGGSPLHF. The CDR3 DNA is TGTGCCAGCAGTTACTCCTTGGACAGGGGAGGCTCACCCCTCCACTTT. The V and J genes are TRBV6-5 and TRBJ1-6, with 9 bases lining up with TRBD1. The CDR3 consists of 16 residues. J gave up 10 bases and V 0 bases, and 7 bases lay outside the gene matches. CDR1 and CDR2 from the germline V gene are MNHEY and SVGAGI.

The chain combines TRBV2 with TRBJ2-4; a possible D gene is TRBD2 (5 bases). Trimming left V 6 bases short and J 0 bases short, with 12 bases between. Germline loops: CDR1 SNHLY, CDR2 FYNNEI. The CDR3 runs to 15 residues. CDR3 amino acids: CASRIPGSAKNIQYF. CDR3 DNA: TGTGCCAGCAGGATACCGGGGTCAGCCAAAAACATTCAGTACTTC.

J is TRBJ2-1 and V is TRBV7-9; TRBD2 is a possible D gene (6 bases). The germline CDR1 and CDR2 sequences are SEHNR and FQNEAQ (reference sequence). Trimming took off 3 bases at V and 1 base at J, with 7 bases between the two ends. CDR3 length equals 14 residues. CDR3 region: CASSLAGSYNEQFF. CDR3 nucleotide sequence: TGTGCCAGCAGCTTGGCGGGGTCCTACAATGAGCAGTTCTTC.

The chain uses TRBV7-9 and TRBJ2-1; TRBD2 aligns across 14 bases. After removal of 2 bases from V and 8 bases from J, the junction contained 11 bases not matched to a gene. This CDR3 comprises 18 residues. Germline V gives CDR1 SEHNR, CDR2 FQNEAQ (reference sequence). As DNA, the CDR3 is TGTGCCAGCAGCTTAATGTTTGGGACTAGCGGGAGTGGGGATGAGCAGTTCTTC. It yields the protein CASSLMFGTSGSGDEQFF.